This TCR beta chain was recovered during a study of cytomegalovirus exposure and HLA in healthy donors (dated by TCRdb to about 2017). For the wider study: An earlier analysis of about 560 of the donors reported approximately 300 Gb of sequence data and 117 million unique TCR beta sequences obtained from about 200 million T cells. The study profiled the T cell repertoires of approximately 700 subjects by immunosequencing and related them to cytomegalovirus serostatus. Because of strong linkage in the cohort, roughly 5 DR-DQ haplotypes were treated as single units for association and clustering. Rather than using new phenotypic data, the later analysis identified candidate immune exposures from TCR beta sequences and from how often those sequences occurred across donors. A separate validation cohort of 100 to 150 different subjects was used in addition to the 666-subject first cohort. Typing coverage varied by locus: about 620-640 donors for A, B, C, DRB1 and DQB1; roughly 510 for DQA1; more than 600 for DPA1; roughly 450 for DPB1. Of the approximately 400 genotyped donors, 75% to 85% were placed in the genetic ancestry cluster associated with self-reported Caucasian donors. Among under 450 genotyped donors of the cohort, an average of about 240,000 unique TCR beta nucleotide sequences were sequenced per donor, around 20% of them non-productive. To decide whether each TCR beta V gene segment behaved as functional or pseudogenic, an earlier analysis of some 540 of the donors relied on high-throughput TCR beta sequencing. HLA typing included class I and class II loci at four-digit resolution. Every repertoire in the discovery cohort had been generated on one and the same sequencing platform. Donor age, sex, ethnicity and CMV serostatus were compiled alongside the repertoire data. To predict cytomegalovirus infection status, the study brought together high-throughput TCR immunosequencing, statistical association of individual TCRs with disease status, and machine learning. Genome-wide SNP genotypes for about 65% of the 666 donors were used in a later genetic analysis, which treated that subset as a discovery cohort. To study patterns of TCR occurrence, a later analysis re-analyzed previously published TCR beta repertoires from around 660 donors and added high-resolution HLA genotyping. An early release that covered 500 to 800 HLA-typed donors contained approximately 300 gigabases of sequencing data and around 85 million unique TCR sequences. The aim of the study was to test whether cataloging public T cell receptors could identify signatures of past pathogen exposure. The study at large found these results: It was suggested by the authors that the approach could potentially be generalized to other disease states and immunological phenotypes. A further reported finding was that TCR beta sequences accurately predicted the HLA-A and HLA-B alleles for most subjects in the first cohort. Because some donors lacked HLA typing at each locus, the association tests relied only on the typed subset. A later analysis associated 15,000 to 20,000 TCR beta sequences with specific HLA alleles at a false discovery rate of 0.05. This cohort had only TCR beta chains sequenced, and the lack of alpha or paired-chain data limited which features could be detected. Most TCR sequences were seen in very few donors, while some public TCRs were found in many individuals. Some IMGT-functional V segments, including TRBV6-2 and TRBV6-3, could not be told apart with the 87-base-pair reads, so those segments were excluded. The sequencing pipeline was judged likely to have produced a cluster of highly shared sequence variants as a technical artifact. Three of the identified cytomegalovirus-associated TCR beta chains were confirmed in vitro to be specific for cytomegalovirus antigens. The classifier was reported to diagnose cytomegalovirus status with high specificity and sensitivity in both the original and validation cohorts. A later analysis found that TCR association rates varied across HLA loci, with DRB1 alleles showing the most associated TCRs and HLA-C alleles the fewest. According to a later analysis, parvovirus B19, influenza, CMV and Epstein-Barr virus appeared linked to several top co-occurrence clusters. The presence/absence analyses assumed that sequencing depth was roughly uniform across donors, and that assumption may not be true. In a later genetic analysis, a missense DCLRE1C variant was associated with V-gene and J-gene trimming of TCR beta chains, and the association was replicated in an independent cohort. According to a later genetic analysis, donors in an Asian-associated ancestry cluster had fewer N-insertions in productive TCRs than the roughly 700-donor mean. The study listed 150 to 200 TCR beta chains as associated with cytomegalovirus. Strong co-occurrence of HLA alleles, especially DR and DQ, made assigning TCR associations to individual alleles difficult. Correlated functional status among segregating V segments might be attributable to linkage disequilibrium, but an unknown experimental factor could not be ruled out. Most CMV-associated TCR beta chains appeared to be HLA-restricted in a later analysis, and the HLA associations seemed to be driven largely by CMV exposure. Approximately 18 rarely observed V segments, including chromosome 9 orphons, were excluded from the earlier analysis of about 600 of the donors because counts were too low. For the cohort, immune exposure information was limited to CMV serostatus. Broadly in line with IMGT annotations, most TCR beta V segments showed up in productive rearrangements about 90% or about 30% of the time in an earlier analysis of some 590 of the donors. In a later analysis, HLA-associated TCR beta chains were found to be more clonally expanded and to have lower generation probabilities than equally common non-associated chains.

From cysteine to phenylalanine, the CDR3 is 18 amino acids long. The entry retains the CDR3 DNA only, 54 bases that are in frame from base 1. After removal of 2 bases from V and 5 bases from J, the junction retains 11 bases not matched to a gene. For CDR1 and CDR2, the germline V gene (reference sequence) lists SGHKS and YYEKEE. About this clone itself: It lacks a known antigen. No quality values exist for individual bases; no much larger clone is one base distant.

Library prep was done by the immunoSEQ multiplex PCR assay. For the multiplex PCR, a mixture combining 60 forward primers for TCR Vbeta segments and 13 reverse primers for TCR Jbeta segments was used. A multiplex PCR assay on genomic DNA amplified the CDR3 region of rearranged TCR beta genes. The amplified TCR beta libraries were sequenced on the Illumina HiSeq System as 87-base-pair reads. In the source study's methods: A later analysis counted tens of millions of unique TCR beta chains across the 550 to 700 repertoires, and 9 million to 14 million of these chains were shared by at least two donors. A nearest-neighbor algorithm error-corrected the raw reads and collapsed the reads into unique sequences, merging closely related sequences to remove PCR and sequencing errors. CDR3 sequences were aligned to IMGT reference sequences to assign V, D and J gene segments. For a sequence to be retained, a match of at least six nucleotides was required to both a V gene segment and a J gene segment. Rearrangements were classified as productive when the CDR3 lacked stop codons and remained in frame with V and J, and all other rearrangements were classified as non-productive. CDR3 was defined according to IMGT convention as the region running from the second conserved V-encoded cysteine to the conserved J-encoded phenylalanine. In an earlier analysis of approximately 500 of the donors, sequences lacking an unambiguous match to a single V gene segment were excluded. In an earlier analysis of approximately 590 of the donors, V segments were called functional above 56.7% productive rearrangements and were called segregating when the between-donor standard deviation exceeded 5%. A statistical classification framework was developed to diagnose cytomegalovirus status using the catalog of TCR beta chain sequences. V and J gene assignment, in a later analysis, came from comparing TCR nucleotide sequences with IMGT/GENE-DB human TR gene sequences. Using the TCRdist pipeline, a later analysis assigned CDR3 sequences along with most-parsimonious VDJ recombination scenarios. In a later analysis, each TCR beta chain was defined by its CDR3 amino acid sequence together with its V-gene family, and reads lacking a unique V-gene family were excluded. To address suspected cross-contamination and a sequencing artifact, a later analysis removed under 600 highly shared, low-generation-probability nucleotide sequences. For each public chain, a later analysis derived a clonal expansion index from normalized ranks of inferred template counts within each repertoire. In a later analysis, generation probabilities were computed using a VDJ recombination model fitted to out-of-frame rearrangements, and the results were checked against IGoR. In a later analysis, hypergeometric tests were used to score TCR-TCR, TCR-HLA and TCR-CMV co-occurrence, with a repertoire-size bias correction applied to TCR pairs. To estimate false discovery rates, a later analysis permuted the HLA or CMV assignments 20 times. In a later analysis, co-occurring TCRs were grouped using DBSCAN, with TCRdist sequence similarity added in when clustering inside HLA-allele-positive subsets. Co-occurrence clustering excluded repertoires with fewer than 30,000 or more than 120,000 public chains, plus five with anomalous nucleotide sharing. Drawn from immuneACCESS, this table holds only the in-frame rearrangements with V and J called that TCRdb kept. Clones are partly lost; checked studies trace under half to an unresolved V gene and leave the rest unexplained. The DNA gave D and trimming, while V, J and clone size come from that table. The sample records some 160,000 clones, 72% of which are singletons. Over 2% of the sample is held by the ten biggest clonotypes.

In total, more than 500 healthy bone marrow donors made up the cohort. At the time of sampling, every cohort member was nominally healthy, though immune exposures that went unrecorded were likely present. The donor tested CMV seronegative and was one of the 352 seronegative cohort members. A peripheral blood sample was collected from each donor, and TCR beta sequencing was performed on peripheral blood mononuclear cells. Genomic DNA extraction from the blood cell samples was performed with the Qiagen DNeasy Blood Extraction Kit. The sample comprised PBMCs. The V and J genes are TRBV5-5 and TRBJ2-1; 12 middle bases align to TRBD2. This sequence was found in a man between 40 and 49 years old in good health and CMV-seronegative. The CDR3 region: CASSFNLAGGPGNNEQFF. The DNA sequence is TGTGCCAGCAGCTTTAACCTAGCGGGAGGGCCGGGTAACAATGAGCAGTTCTTC.